Listed here are 22 T cell receptor beta chains from one sample, sequenced in a study of blood T cell repertoires in COVID-19. The method was immunoSEQ multiplex PCR; TCRdb's version includes in-frame clones alone and lacks a portion of them. Here the sample spans approximately 670,000 clones, 85% to 90% being singletons. The sequenced material came from peripheral blood. These receptors were collected from a woman between 18 and 29 years old with acute or convalescent COVID-19.

In this sample, this clone turned up once. V and J are TRBV5-1 and TRBJ1-3; the D gene is possibly TRBD1 (6 bases). The ends were cut back, 0 bases at V and 3 bases at J, with 10 bases in the middle. The CDR3 consists of 15 residues. Germline assignment: CDR1 SGHRS and CDR2 YFSETQ. The CDR3 bases are TGCGCCAGCAGCTTGGATGCAGGGGATGGAAACACCATATATTTT. Translating gives CASSLDAGDGNTIYF. The complete variable domain, with remaining parts taken from reference TRBV5-1 and TRBJ1-3, reads KAGVTQTPRYLIKTRGQQVTLSCSPISGHRSVSWYQQTPGQGLQFLFEYFSETQRNKGNFPGRFSGRQFSNSRSEMNVSTLELGDSALYLCASSLDAGDGNTIYFGEGSWLTVV.

This rearrangement joins TRBV7-2 to TRBJ1-4; D is unresolved. CDR3 length equals 14 residues. With 2 bases removed from V and 4 bases from J, the gap between germline ends came to 8 bases. CDR1 is SGHTA and CDR2 is FQGNSA in the germline V gene. DNA for the CDR3: TGTGCCAGCAGCTTACTGGCTCTTAATGAAAAACTGTTTTTT. Its translation: CASSLLALNEKLFF.

The J gene is TRBJ2-3, the V gene TRBV6-5, with D maybe TRBD1 (5 bases). The CDR3 is 15 residues long. CDR1 is MNHEY, CDR2 SVGAGI, per germline. The V end lost 7 bases, the J end lost 0 bases, and 14 bases lay between the germline ends. CDR3 sequence reads: CASIKTVTSTDTQYF. The CDR3 DNA follows: TGTGCCAGCATCAAGACAGTCACTAGCACAGATACGCAGTATTTT.

This chain links TRBV7-8 with TRBJ1-4; 10 bases fit TRBD1. The CDR3 spans 16 residues. CDR1 is SGHVS and CDR2 is FQNEAQ in the germline V gene. J was trimmed by 8 bases and V by 5 bases; bases with no gene match: 11. Here the CDR3 DNA reads TGTGCCAGCAGCCCAATCAGACAGGGGGCGGACGAAAAACTGTTTTTT. Protein product: CASSPIRQGADEKLFF.

In this sample, this clone turned up once. This chain uses TRBV6-5 with TRBJ1-4; D uncertain. Looked up from germline, CDR1 is MNHEY and CDR2 is SVGAGI. The CDR3 is 16 amino acids. With 0 bases removed from V and 8 bases from J, the gap between germline ends came to 16 bases. CDR3 nucleotides: TGTGCCAGCAGTTACTCGATCCCCGGGGAACGGGAAAAACTGTTTTTT. It translates to CASSYSIPGEREKLFF.

The chain recombines TRBV23-1 with TRBJ1-2; 9 nucleotides align to TRBD1. TRBV23-1 is placed among ORFs of uncertain function. The CDR3 is made up of 15 amino acids. The junction had 7 bases not matched to a gene; V was cut back by 6 bases and J by 2 bases. As DNA, the CDR3 is TGCGCCAGCAGCGCACAGGGGGCGTTCAACTATGGCTACACCTTC. Protein: CASSAQGAFNYGYTF.

DNA for the CDR3: TGTGCCAGCAGCCCGGGACAGGGGAGTTATTCACCCCTCCACTTT. Translating it yields CASSPGQGSYSPLHF. The chain uses TRBV14 and TRBJ1-6; 10 bases map to TRBD1. There are 15 residues in the CDR3. Germline V gene sequence: CDR1 SGHDN, CDR2 FVKESK. J lost 8 bases, V lost 4 bases, and 5 bases had no gene match.

The chain employs TRBV19 and TRBJ1-4; 7 bases fit TRBD1. Germline V gene lookup returns CDR1 LNHDA and CDR2 SQIVND (reference sequence). CDR3 length equals 15 residues. The junction had 13 bases not matched to a gene; V was cut back by 8 bases and J by 7 bases. CDR3 amino acids: CASRPDRDRGEKLFF. CDR3 DNA sequence: TGTGCCAGTCGACCCGACCGGGACAGAGGTGAAAAACTGTTTTTT.

This chain joins TRBV7-2 and TRBJ1-5, with a possible D match to TRBD1 (5 bases). Trimming took 5 bases from V and 7 from J, leaving 12 bases between them. CDR3 length: 13 residues. Germline CDR1 reads SGHTA; CDR2 reads FQGNSA. The CDR3 DNA sequence: TGTGCCAGCAGCCAAACGGGGGTCCAGCCCCAGCATTTT. It specifies CASSQTGVQPQHF. Together with reference TRBV7-2 and TRBJ1-5, the CDR3 gives the full variable domain: GAGVSQSPSNKVTEKGKDVELRCDPISGHTALYWYRQSLGQGLEFLIYFQGNSAPDKSGLPSDRFSAERTGGSVSTLTIQRTQQEDSAVYLCASSQTGVQPQHFGDGTRLSIL.

The genes are TRBV4-1 and TRBJ2-5; no firm D call. The CDR3 is 13 amino acids. Trimming pared 5 bases from V and 5 bases from J, leaving 12 bases between. From germline, CDR1 is MGHRA and CDR2 YSYEKL. The CDR3 sequence is CASSTTFGETQYF. CDR3 nucleotide sequence: TGCGCCAGCAGCACTACCTTCGGGGAGACCCAGTACTTC.

The chain has TRBV27 and TRBJ1-2; D may be TRBD1 (5 bases). V gave up 0 bases and J gave up 4 bases, with 9 bases separating them. The length of the CDR3 is 14 residues. CDR1 is MNHEY, CDR2 SMNVEV, per germline (reference sequence). This CDR3 is CASSLSVGGYGYTF. DNA for the CDR3: TGTGCCAGCAGTTTATCGGTCGGGGGCTATGGCTACACCTTC.

This sequence joins TRBV7-8 and TRBJ1-2; D unresolved. Germline CDR1 reads SGHVS; CDR2 reads FQNEAQ. V lost 0 bases, J lost 4 bases, and 6 bases lay in between. The CDR3 consists of 13 residues. DNA for the CDR3: TGTGCCAGCAGCTTAGCAGGGAGCTATGGCTACACCTTC. Protein product: CASSLAGSYGYTF.

The chain is built from TRBV7-8 and TRBJ1-5, with 7 bases aligning to TRBD1. V shed 1 base, J shed 0 bases, and the junction held 12 bases outside the gene matches. This CDR3 contains 19 residues. Germline assignment: CDR1 SGHVS and CDR2 FQNEAQ. DNA for the CDR3: TGTGCCAGCAGCTTAGTCTCGGGGTGGGACAGAGTTAGCAATCAGCCCCAGCATTTT. This sequence encodes CASSLVSGWDRVSNQPQHF. The full variable domain, with the rest looked up from reference TRBV7-8 and TRBJ1-5, is GAGVSQSPRYKVAKRGQDVALRCDPISGHVSLFWYQQALGQGPEFLTYFQNEAQLDKSGLPSDRFFAERPEGSVSTLKIQRTQQEDSAVYLCASSLVSGWDRVSNQPQHFGDGTRLSIL.

The chain recombines TRBV30 with TRBJ1-1, with D uncertain. The CDR3 totals 13 residues. V was cut by 4 bases and J by 4 bases, with 13 bases left in between. Germline CDR1 and CDR2: GTSNPN and SVGIG (reference sequence). The CDR3 loop is CAWTANAGTEAFF. As DNA, the CDR3 is TGTGCCTGGACTGCTAACGCGGGCACTGAAGCTTTCTTT.

The V and J genes are TRBV24-1 and TRBJ1-2; TRBD1 aligns across 7 bases. Germline V lookup: CDR1 KGHDR, CDR2 SFDVKD. The V segment lost 9 bases and the J segment 8 bases; nucleotides outside the gene matches: 11. This CDR3 comprises 13 residues. The DNA of the CDR3 is TGTGCCACCGAAGGGGGCTCGTATGGGGGCTACACCTTC. This translates into CATEGGSYGGYTF.

The J gene is TRBJ1-1, the V gene TRBV2; TRBD1 matches 7 bases. Germline V CDR1 and CDR2: SNHLY, FYNNEI. This CDR3 spans 13 amino acids. V shed 8 bases, J shed 5 bases, and the junction held 8 bases outside the gene matches. The CDR3 region is CASGYRGGTEAFF. CDR3 DNA sequence: TGTGCCAGCGGATACAGGGGCGGGACTGAAGCTTTCTTT. The whole variable domain, filled in from reference TRBV2 and TRBJ1-1, reads EPEVTQTPSHQVTQMGQEVILRCVPISNHLYFYWYRQILGQKVEFLVSFYNNEISEKSEIFDDQFSVERPDGSNFTLKIRSTKLEDSAMYFCASGYRGGTEAFFGQGTRLTVV.

V is TRBV30 and J is TRBJ1-1; D is possibly TRBD1 (6 bases). CDR1 is GTSNPN and CDR2 is SVGIG in the germline V gene (reference sequence). This CDR3 has 14 residues. With 0 bases removed from V and 3 bases from J, the gap between germline ends came to 11 bases. CDR3 sequence: CAWSVTGWDTEAFF. The CDR3 nucleotides read TGTGCCTGGAGTGTAACAGGGTGGGACACTGAAGCTTTCTTT.

The chain joins TRBV4-1 to TRBJ2-3, with TRBD2 identical over 8 bases. CDR1 is MGHRA, CDR2 YSYEKL, per germline. The CDR3 is made up of 16 amino acids. V dropped 6 bases and J dropped 2; count of bases not matched to a gene: 10. The CDR3 here is CASRAPSGRPTDTQYF. CDR3 bases: TGCGCCAGCAGGGCCCCTAGCGGGCGACCCACAGATACGCAGTATTTT.

The CDR3 protein is CASTPLGGSTDTQYF. In DNA form, the CDR3 reads TGTGCCAGTACCCCTCTAGGAGGGAGCACAGATACGCAGTATTTT. The chain joins TRBV19 to TRBJ2-3; D possibly corresponds to TRBD2 (6 bases). Looked up from germline, CDR1 is LNHDA and CDR2 is SQIVND (reference sequence). This CDR3 is 15 amino acids long. The ends were cut back, 7 bases at V and 0 bases at J, with 14 bases in the middle.

This chain uses TRBV19 with TRBJ1-2, with a possible D match to TRBD1 (5 bases). This CDR3 contains 16 residues. Germline values: CDR1 LNHDA, CDR2 SQIVND (reference sequence). V was trimmed by 3 bases and J by 9 bases, leaving 23 bases between them. The CDR3 here is CASSIPPQALLFSYTF. The DNA for the CDR3 is TGTGCCAGTAGTATCCCTCCACAGGCCCTATTATTTAGCTACACCTTC.

The V gene is TRBV10-3, the J gene TRBJ2-3; a possible D gene is TRBD1 (5 bases). With 6 bases removed from V and 8 bases from J, the gap between germline ends came to 15 bases. CDR3 size: 13 residues. The germline V gene has CDR1 ENHRY and CDR2 SYGVKD. The CDR3 nucleotides are TGTGCCATCAGCAGGGAAGCCCCAGGTACGCAGTATTTT. Its translation: CAISREAPGTQYF.

This chain connects TRBV18 to TRBJ2-7; the D is unclear. This CDR3 is built from 15 residues. Germline V gene lookup returns CDR1 KGHSH and CDR2 LQKENI. The V end was cut by 6 bases, the J end by 2 bases, with 17 bases between. CDR3 sequence reads: CASSTEEHLTYEQYF. The CDR3 coding sequence is TGTGCCAGCTCTACCGAGGAACATCTTACCTACGAGCAGTACTTC. The entire variable domain, with the rest obtained from reference TRBV18 and TRBJ2-7, is as follows: NAGVMQNPRHLVRRRGQEARLRCSPMKGHSHVYWYRQLPEEGLKFMVYLQKENIIDESGMPKERFSAEFPKEGPSILRIQQVVRGDSAAYFCASSTEEHLTYEQYFGPGTRLTVT.